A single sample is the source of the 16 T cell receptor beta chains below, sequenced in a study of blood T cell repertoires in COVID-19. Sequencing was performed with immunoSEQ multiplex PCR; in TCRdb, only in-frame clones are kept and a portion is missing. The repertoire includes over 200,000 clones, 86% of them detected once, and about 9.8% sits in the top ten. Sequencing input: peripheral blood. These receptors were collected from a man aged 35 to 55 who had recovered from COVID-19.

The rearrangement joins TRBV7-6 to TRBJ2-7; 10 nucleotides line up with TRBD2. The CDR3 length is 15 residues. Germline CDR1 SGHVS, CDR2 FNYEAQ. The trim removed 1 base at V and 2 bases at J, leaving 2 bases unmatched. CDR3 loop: CASSLVLAGTYEQYF. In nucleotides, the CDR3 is TGTGCCAGCAGCTTAGTACTAGCGGGAACCTACGAGCAGTACTTC.

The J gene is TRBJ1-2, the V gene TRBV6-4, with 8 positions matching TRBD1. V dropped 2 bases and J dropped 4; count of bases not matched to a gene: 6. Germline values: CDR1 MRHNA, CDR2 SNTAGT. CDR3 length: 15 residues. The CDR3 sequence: CASSDPHDRGYGYTF. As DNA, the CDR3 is TGTGCCAGCAGTGACCCTCATGACAGGGGCTATGGCTACACCTTC.

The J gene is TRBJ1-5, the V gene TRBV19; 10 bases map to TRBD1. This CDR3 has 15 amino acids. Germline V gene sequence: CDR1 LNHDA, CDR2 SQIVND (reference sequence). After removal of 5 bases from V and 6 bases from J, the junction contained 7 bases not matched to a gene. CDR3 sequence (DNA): TGTGCCAGTAGTCCCGACAGGGGGCGAGGTCAGCCCCAGCATTTT. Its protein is CASSPDRGRGQPQHF.

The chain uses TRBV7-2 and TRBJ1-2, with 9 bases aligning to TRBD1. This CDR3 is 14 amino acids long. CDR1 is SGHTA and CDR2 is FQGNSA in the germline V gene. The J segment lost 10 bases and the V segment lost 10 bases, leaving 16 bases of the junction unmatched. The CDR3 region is CATLPGGQGLIYTF. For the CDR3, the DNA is TGTGCCACCCTCCCGGGGGGACAGGGCCTAATCTACACCTTC.

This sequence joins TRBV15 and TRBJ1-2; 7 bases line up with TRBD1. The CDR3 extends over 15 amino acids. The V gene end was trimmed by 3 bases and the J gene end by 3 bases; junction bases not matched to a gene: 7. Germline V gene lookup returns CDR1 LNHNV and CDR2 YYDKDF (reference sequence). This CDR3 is CATSSVGGGDYGYTF. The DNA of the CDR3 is TGTGCCACCAGCAGTGTAGGGGGCGGCGACTATGGCTACACCTTC.

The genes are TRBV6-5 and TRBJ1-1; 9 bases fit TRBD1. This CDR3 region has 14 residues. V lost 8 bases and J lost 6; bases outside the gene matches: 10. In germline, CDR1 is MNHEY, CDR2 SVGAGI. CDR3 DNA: TGTGCCAGCCGACCCCGGGACAGGGTCGCTGAAGCTTTCTTT. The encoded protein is CASRPRDRVAEAFF.

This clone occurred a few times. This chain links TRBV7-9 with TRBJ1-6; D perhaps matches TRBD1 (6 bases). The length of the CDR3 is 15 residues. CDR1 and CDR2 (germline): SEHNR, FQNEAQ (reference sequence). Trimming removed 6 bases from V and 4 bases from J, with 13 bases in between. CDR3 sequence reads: CASSATGGYNSPLHF. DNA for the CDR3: TGTGCCAGCAGTGCGACAGGAGGATATAATTCACCCCTCCACTTT.

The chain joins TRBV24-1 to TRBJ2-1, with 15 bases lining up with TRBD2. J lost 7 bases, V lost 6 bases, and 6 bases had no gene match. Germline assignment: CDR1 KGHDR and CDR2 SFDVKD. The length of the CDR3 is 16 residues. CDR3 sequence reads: CATSHSGTSGRNEQFF. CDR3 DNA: TGTGCCACCAGTCACTCCGGGACTAGCGGGAGGAATGAGCAGTTCTTC.

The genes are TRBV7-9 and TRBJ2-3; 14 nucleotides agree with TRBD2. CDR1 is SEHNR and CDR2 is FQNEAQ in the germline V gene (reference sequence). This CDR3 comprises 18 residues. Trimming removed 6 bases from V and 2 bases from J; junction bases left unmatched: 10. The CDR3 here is CASRSGTSGGPATDTQYF. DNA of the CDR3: TGTGCCAGCAGATCCGGGACTAGCGGGGGCCCAGCCACAGATACGCAGTATTTT.

For the CDR3, the DNA is TGTGCCAGCAGCTTAGATACAGCGAACACTGAAGCTTTCTTT. Its protein product is CASSLDTANTEAFF. The chain links TRBV5-6 to TRBJ1-1; no definite D call. The CDR3 is 14 amino acids. Germline-derived CDR1 and CDR2 are SGHDT and YYEEEE. V lost 2 bases and J lost 1, with 9 bases in between.

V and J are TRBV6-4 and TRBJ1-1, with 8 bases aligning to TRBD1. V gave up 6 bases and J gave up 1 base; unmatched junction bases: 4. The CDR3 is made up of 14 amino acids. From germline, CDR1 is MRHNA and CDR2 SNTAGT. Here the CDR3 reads CASRVTGENTEAFF. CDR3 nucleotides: TGTGCCAGCAGGGTGACAGGGGAGAACACTGAAGCTTTCTTT.

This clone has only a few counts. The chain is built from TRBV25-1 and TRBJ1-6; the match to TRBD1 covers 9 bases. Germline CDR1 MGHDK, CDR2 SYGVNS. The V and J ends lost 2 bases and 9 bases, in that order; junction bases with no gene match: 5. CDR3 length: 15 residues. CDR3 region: CASSEPTGGSSPLHF. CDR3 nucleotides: TGTGCCAGCAGTGAACCCACAGGGGGCAGTTCACCCCTCCACTTT.

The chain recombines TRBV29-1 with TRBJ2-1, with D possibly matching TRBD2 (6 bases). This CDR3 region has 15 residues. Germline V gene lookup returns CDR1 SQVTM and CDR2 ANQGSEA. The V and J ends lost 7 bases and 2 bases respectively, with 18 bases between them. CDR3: CSADSTGVPYNEQFF. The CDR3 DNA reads TGCAGCGCCGACTCTACGGGAGTCCCCTACAATGAGCAGTTCTTC.

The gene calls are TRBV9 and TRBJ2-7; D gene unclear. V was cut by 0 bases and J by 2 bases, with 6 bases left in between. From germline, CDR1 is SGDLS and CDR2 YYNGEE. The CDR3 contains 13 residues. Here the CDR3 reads CASSVGQTYEQYF. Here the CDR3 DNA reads TGTGCCAGCAGCGTAGGGCAGACCTACGAGCAGTACTTC. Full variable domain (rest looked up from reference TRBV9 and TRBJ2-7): DSGVTQTPKHLITATGQRVTLRCSPRSGDLSVYWYQQSLDQGLQFLIQYYNGEERAKGNILERFSAQQFPDLHSELNLSSLELGDSALYFCASSVGQTYEQYFGPGTRLTVT.

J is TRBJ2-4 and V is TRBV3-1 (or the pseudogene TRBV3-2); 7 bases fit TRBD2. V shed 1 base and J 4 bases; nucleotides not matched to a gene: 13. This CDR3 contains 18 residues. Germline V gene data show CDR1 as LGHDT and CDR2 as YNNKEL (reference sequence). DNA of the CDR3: TGTGCCAGCAGCCAAGGGTTGACTGGCGGGAGCGGGAAAAACATTCAGTACTTC. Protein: CASSQGLTGGSGKNIQYF.

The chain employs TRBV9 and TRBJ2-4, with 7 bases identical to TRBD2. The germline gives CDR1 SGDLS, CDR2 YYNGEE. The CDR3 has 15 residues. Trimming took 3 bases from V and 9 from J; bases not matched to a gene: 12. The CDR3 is CASSAAGTTAGIQYF. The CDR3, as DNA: TGTGCCAGCAGCGCCGCCGGGACTACCGCGGGCATTCAGTACTTC.